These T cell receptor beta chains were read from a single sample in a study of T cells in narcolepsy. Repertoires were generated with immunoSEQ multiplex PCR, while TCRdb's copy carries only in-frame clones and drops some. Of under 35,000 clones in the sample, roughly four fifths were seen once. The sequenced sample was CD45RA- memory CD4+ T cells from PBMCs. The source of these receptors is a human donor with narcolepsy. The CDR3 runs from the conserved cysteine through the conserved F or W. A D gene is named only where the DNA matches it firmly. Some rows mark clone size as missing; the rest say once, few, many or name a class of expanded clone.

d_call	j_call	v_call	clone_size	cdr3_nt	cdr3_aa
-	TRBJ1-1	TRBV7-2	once	TGTGCCAGCAGCTTAAAACCGTCGAACACTGAAGCTTTCTTT	CASSLKPSNTEAFF
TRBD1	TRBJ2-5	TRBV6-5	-	TGTGCCAGCAGTCGACAGGGGGGAATAAAGACCCAGTACTTC	CASSRQGGIKTQYF
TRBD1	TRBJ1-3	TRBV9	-	TGTGCCAGCAGCTATCCGGGACAGCAAGCTGGAAACACCATATATTTT	CASSYPGQQAGNTIYF
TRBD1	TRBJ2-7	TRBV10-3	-	TGTGCCATCAGTGAGTCAGGGACAGGGGGTGGCTACGAGCAGTACTTC	CAISESGTGGGYEQYF
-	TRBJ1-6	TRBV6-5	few	TGTGCCAGCAGTTACTCGGGGCAGATTAATTCACCCCTCCACTTT	CASSYSGQINSPLHF
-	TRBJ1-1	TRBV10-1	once	TGCGCCAGCAGTGAAGATAAGTGGTCTGGAGCTTTCTTT	CASSEDKWSGAFF
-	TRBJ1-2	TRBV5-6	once	TGTGCCAGCACCCTGGGTAGGGGGTGGAATGGCTACACCTTC	CASTLGRGWNGYTF
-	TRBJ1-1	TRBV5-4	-	TGTGCCAGCAGCTTCGGTGGAGGGGTGCGCACTGAAGCTTTCTTT	CASSFGGGVRTEAFF
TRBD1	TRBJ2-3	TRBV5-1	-	TGCGCCAGCAGCTTGGGGACAGGGACTGATACGCAGTATTTT	CASSLGTGTDTQYF
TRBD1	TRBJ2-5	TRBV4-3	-	TGCGCCAGCAGCCAAGAAGGGGGCGTTGGCAGAGAGACCCAGTACTTC	CASSQEGGVGRETQYF
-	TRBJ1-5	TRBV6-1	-	TGTGCCAGCAGTGAAGCGAACATGTGGGGTCAGCCCCAGCATTTT	CASSEANMWGQPQHF
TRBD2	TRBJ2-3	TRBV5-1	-	TGCGCCAGCAGACCCGGACTAGCTTTCACAGATACGCAGTATTTT	CASRPGLAFTDTQYF
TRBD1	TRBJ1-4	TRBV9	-	TGTGCCAGCAGCCCGAGACAGGGGGTTGAAAAACTGTTTTTT	CASSPRQGVEKLFF
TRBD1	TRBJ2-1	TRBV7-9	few	TGTGCCAGCAGCCCCGGACAGGGGGGGGTTAATGAGCAGTTCTTC	CASSPGQGGVNEQFF
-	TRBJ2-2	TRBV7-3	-	TGTGCCAGCAGCTTAATTCCCAGTGCCATGGGCGGGGAGCTGTTTTTT	CASSLIPSAMGGELFF
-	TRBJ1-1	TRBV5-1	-	TGCGCCAGCAGCTATGGTGGGCAGAACACTGAAGCTTTCTTT	CASSYGGQNTEAFF